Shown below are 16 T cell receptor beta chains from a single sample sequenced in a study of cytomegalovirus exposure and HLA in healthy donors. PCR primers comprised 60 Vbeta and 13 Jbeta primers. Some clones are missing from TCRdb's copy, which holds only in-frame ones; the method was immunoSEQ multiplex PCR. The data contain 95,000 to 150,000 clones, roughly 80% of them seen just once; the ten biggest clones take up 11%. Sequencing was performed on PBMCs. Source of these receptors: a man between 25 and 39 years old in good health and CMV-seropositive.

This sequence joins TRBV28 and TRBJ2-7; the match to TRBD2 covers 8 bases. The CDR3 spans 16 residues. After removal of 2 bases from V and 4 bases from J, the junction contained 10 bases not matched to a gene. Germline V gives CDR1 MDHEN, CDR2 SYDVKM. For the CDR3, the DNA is TGTGCCAGCAGTTTACCAACGGGAGGGGCAAGGTACGAGCAGTACTTC. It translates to CASSLPTGGARYEQYF.

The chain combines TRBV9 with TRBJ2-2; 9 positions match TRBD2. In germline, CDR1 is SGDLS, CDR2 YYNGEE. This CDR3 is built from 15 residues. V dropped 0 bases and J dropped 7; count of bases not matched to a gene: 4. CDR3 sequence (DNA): TGTGCCAGCAGCGTAGAAAGCGGGAGGTTCGGGGAGCTGTTTTTT. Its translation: CASSVESGRFGELFF.

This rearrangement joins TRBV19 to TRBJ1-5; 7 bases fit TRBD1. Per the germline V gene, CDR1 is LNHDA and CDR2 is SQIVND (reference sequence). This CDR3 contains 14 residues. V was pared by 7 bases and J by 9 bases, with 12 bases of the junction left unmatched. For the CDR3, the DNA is TGTGCCAGTAATCCGGGACAGAGGACTGGGCCCCAGCATTTT. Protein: CASNPGQRTGPQHF.

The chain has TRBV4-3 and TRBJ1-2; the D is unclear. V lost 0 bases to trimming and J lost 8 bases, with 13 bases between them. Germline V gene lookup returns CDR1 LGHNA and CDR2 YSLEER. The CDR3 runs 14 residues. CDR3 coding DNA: TGCGCCAGCAGCCAAGACAGTAGCTTTGGCGGCTACACCTTC. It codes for CASSQDSSFGGYTF.

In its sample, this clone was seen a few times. The CDR3 sequence: CASSPTRNRVGETQYF. CDR3 bases: TGTGCCAGCTCACCCACTAGGAACAGGGTAGGGGAGACCCAGTACTTC. The chain combines TRBV18 with TRBJ2-5, with D possibly TRBD1 on 6 matching bases. The germline V gene has CDR1 KGHSH and CDR2 LQKENI. This CDR3 spans 16 amino acids. Trimming took 3 bases from V and 5 from J, leaving 19 bases between them.

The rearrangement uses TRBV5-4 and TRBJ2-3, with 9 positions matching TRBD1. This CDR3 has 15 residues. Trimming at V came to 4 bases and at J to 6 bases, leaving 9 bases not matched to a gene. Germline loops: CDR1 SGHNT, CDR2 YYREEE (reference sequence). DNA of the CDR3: TGTGCCAGCAGCCCCTGGACAGGGGCTCTGGATACGCAGTATTTT. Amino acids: CASSPWTGALDTQYF.

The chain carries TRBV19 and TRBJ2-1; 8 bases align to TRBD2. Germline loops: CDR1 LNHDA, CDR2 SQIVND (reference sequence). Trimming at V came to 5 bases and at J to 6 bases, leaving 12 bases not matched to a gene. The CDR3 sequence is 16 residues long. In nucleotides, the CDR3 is TGTGCCAGTAGTGTGCTCGGCGCGGGAGGCCGCAATGAGCAGTTCTTC. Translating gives CASSVLGAGGRNEQFF.

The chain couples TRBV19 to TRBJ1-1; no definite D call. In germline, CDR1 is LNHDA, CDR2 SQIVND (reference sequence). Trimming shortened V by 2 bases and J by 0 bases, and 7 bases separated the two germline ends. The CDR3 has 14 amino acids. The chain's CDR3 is CASSISSVNTEAFF. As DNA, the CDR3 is TGTGCCAGTAGTATATCATCGGTGAACACTGAAGCTTTCTTT.

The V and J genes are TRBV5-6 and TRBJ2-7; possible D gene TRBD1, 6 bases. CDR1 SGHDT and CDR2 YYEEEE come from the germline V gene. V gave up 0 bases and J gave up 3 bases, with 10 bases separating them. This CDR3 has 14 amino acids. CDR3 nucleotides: TGTGCCAGCAGCTTGGCCTTGGACAGCTACGAGCAGTACTTC. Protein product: CASSLALDSYEQYF.

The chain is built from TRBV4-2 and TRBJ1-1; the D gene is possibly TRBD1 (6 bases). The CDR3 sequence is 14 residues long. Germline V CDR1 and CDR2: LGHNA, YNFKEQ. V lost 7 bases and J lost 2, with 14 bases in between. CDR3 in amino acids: CASMWGRENTEAFF. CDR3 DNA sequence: TGTGCCAGCATGTGGGGGCGAGAAAACACTGAAGCTTTCTTT.

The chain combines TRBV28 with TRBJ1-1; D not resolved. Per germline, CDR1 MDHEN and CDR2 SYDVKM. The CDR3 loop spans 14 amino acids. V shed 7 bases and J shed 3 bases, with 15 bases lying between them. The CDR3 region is CASILGVGYTEAFF. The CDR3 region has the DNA TGTGCCAGCATTCTGGGAGTTGGGTACACTGAAGCTTTCTTT.

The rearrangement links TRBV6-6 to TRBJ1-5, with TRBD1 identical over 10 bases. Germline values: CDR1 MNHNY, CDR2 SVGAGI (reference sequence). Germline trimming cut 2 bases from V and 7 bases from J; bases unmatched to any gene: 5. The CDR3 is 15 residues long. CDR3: CASSYRDRGMQPQHF. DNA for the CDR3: TGTGCCAGCAGTTACAGGGACAGGGGTATGCAGCCCCAGCATTTT.

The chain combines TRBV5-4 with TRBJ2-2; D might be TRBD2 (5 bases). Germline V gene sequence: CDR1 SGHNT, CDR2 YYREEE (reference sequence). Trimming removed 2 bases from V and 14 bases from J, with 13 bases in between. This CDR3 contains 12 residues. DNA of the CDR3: TGTGCCAGCAGCTTAATGGGGAGAAATCTGTTTTTT. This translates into CASSLMGRNLFF.

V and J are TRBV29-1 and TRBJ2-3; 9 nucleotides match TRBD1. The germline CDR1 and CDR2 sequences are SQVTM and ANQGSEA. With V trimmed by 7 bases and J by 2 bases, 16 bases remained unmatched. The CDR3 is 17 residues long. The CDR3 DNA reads TGCAGCGCACCCCCGGACAGGGGTTTATGGGACACAGATACGCAGTATTTT. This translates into CSAPPDRGLWDTDTQYF.

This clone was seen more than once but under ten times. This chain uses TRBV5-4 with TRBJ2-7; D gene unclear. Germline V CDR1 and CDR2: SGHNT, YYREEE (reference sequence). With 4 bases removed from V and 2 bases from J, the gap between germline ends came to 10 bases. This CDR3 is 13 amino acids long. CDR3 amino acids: CASSTQSTYEQYF. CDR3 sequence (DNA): TGTGCCAGCAGCACACAGTCAACCTACGAGCAGTACTTC.

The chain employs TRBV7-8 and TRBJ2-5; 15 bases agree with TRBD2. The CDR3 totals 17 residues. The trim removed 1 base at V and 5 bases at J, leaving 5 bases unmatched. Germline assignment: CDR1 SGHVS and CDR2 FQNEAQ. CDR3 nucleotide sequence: TGTGCCAGCAGCTTAGGGACTAGCGGGAGGGCCGCGGAGACCCAGTACTTC. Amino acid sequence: CASSLGTSGRAAETQYF.